This T cell receptor (beta chain) was profiled in a study of T cell changes during pregnancy in multiple sclerosis. Sequenced by immunoSEQ multiplex PCR; TCRdb stores in-frame clones only, minus some. The sample carries 30,000 to 35,000 clones, approximately 90% recorded once. This clone showed up just once. The clonotype comes from a female donor with multiple sclerosis, enrolled in a pregnancy study. Sample: CD8+ T cells from peripheral blood mononuclear cells, taken before pregnancy.

The CDR3 nucleotides are TGTGCCAGCAGCCAAAAGAGGGACAGGGGGACCTACGAGCAGTACTTC. It specifies CASSQKRDRGTYEQYF. The chain carries TRBV4-2 and TRBJ2-7; 11 nucleotides align to TRBD1. The V segment lost 2 bases and the J segment 2 bases; nucleotides outside the gene matches: 5. Germline assignment: CDR1 LGHNA and CDR2 YNFKEQ. The CDR3 is made up of 16 amino acids.